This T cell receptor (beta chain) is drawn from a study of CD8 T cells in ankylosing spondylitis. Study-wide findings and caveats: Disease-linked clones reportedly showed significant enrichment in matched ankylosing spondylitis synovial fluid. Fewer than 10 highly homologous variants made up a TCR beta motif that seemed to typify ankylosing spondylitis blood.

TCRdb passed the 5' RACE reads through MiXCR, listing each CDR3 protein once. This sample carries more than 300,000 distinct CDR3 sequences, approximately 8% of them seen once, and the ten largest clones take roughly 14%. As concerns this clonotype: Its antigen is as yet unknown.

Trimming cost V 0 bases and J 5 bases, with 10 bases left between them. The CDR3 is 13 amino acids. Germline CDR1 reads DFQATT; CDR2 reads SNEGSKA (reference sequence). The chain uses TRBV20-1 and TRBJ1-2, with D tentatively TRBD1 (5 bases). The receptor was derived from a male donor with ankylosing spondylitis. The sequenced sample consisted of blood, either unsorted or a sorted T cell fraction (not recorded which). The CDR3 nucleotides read TGCAGTGCTAGAGACAGGGTCGGGTATGGCTACACCTTC. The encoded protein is CSARDRVGYGYTF.